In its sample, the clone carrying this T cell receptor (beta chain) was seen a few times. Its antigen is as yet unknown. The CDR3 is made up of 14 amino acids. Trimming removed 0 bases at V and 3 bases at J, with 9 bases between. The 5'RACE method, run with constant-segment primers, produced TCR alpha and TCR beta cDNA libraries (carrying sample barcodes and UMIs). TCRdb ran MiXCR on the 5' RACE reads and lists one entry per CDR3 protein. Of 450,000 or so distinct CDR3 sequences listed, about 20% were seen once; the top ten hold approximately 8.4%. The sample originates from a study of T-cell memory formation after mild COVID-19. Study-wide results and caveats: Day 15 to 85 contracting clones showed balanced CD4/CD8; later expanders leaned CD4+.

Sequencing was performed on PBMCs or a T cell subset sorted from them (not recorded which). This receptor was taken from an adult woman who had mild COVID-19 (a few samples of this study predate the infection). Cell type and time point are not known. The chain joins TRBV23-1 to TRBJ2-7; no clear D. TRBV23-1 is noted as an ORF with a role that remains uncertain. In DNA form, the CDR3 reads TGCGCCAGCAGTCAATCGCGAACGAACTACGAGCAGTACTTC. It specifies CASSQSRTNYEQYF.